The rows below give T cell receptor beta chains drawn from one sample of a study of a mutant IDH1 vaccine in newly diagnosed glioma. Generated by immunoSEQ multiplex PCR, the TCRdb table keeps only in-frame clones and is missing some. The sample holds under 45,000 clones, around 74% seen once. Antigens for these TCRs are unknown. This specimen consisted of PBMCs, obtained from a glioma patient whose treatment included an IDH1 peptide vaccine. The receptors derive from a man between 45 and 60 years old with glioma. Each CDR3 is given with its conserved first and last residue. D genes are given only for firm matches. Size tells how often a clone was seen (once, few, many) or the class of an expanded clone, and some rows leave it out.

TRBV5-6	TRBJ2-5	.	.	CASSFQVAETQYF
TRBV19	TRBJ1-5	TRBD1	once	CASSPRTGGSNQPQHF
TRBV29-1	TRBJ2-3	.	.	CSVTDTDTQYF
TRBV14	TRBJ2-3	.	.	CASSRDGGAWDTQYF
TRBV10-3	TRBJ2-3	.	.	CATAFEGEGTDTQYF
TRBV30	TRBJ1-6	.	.	CAWSPSGGYHSPLHF
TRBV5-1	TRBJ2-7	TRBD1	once	CASSLGPTGDRHEQYF
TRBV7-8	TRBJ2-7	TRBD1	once	CASSKTGQASYEQYF
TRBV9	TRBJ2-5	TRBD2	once	CASSQGRGGKETQYF
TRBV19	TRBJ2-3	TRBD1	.	CATRDRGRVDTQYF
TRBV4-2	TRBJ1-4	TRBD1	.	CASSQLDRQGDEKLFF
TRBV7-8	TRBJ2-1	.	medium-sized	CASIQAGRSYNEQFF
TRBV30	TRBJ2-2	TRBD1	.	CAGPGQGFGELFF
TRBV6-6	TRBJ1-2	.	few	CASSQIEGGNGYTF
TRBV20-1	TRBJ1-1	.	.	CSARDSTEAFF
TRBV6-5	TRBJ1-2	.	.	CASRTVGAITYGYTF
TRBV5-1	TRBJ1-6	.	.	CASSGGTLNSPLHF
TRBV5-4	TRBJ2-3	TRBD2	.	CASSFSSGEGDTQYF
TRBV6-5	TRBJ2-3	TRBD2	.	CASRTSGGRTDTQYF
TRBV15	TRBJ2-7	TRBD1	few	CATSRDPSTGSEQYF
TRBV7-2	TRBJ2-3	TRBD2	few	CASTVAGGRSDTQYF
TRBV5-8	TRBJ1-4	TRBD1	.	CASSWTGTATNEKLFF
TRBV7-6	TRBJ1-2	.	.	CASSKGGGGGYTF
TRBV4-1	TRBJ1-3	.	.	CASSLPLSSGNTIYF
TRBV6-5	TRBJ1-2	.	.	CASRRPGLPNYGYTF
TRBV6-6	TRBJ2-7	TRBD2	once	CASTNRLAGLFYEQYF
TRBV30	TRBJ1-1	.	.	CAWSVLGSGRVTEAFF
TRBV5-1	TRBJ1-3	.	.	CASSLGETTTGNTIYF
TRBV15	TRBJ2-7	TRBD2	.	CATSRSRGAISYEQYF
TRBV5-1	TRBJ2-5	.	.	CASSPWGVQETQYF
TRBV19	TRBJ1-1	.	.	CASSLRGLKAAFF
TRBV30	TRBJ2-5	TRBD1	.	CAWRNRGRETQYF
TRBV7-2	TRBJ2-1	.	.	CASSLGPMGSYNEQFF
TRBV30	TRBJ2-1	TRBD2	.	CAWSVRRGGYNEQFF
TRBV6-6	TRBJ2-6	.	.	CASSGGGRPGANVLTF
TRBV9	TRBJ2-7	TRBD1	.	CASSIGQGAYEQYF
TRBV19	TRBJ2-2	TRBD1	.	CASSMIGQELSSGELFF
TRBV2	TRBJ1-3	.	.	CASTSDESSGNTIYF
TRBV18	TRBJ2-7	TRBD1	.	CASSPTGSYEQYF
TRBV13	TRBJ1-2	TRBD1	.	CASRRGQGPNYGYTF
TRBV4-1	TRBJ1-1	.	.	CASSIQDSRLNTEAFF
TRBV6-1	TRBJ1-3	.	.	CASSEAGVLRGNTIYF
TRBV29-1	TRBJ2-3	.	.	CSVDRSHTDTQYF
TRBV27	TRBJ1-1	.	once	CASSLSGLILNTEAFF
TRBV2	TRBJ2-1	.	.	CASSADRYNEQFF
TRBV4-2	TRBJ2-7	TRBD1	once	CASSQEHGDSSYEQYF
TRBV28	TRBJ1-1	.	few	CASQDAEAFF
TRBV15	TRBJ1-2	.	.	CATSRERSYGYTF
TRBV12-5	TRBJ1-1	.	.	CASGLVGGTEAFF
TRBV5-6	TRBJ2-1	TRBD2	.	CASSFGAGDPYNEQFF
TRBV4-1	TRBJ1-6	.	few	CASSLPGPLHF
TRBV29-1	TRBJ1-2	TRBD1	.	CSSDRELYGYTF
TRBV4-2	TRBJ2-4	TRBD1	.	CASSHPTGGAKNIQYF
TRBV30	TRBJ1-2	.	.	CAWSVAVVGYTF